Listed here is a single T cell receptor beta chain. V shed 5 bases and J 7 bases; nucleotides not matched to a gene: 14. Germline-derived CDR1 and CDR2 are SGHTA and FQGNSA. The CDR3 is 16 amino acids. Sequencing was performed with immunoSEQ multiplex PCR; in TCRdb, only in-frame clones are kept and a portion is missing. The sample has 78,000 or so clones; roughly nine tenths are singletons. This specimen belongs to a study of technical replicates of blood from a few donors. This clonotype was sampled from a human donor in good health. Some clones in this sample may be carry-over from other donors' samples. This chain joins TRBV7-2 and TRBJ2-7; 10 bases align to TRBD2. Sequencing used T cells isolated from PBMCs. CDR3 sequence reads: CASSKTLAGDPGEQYF. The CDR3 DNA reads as TGTGCCAGCAGCAAAACCCTAGCGGGAGACCCGGGAGAGCAGTACTTC. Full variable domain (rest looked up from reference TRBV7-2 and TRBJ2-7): GAGVSQSPSNKVTEKGKDVELRCDPISGHTALYWYRQSLGQGLEFLIYFQGNSAPDKSGLPSDRFSAERTGGSVSTLTIQRTQQEDSAVYLCASSKTLAGDPGEQYFGPGTRLTVT.